The clone carrying this T cell receptor (beta chain) was recorded a few times. As yet, its antigen is unknown. TCRdb keeps only in-frame clones here, not all; method: immunoSEQ multiplex PCR. This sample carries some 28,000 clones, roughly 82% of them seen once, and the ten largest clones take roughly 5.5%. The data stem from a study of chemoradiotherapy in HPV16-positive cancers. Findings of the study overall: Better recurrence-free survival went with HPV-responsive T-cell expansion in HPV16-positive patients.

This CDR3 has 16 amino acids. Germline V gives CDR1 SGDLS, CDR2 YYNGEE. V was cut by 10 bases and J by 0 bases, with 19 bases left in between. The sequencing used blood, collected from a patient who underwent chemoradiotherapy. The chain employs TRBV9 and TRBJ1-4; D is unclear. This sequence was found in a human donor with HPV-associated anogenital cancer. The CDR3, as DNA: TGTGCCCGTGGGTGGGTTGCCCTTTCAACTAATGAAAAACTGTTTTTT. This codes for CARGWVALSTNEKLFF.